The clone carrying this T cell receptor (beta chain) came up many times. This entry is derived from a study of low-dose radiotherapy and immunotherapy resistance in tumors. The time point denotes: after trial treatment. As for treatment: LDRT plus nivolumab, ipilimumab, low-dose cyclophosphamide and aspirin (RACIN trial). Along with nivolumab and ipilimumab, donors received aspirin, low-dose cyclophosphamide and low-dose radiotherapy. Patients eligible had advanced solid tumors without tumor-infiltrating lymphocytes. Germline CDR1 is SGHAT and CDR2 is FQNNGV. CDR3 length: 15 residues. V shed 1 base and J 6 bases; nucleotides not matched to a gene: 8. Both TCRalpha and TCRbeta chains were reverse transcribed with V-gene-specific primers. TCRs underwent 20 PCR cycles of amplification with a constant-region primer and V-primer adapter. TCRdb re-analysed the reads in MiXCR, keeping a single row per CDR3 protein. The repertoire holds roughly 100,000 distinct CDR3 sequences, with approximately 22% as singletons.

Source: PBMCs, taken after low-dose radiotherapy plus immunotherapy. The V gene is TRBV11-2, the J gene TRBJ1-1, with 7 bases lining up with TRBD1. This TCR derives from a female donor with ovarian cancer. The CDR3 coding sequence is TGTGCCAGCAGCTTAGTGGCACGGGACAGCGCTGAAGCTTTCTTT. Protein: CASSLVARDSAEAFF.